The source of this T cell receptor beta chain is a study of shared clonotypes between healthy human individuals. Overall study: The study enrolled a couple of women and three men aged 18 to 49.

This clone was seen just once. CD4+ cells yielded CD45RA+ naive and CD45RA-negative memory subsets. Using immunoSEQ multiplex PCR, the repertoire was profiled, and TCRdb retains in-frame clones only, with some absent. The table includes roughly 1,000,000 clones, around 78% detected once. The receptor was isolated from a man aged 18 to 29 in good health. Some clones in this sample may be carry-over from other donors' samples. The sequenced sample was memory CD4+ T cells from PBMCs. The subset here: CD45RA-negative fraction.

Here the CDR3 reads CASRGAGAGYTF. For the CDR3, the DNA is TGTGCCAGCAGAGGGGCAGGGGCTGGCTACACCTTC. This rearrangement joins TRBV27 to TRBJ1-2; the D gene is possibly TRBD1 (6 bases). V was trimmed by 6 bases and J by 7 bases, leaving 12 bases between them. This CDR3 is 12 amino acids long. Germline CDR1 is MNHEY and CDR2 is SMNVEV (reference sequence).